The 27 T cell receptor beta chains given below trace back to one sample, sequenced in a study of early T cells in non-severe SARS-CoV-2 infection. MiXCR, applied by TCRdb to the 5' RACE reads, yields one record per CDR3 protein. This table has 25,000 to 35,000 distinct CDR3 sequences, roughly 5.2% appearing once. Sequenced material: whole blood. These receptor sequences come from an adult who was a healthcare worker with PCR-confirmed SARS-CoV-2 infection or an uninfected control (not recorded which).

Many counts were recorded for this clonotype. The J gene is TRBJ1-1, the V gene TRBV12-3 or TRBV12-4, with D perhaps TRBD1 (5 bases). This CDR3 contains 14 residues. The germline V and J ends were trimmed by 7 bases and 5 bases, with 17 bases remaining between them. CDR3 bases: TGTGCCAGCACCGTCAGGCAGGGTGGTACTGAAGCTTTCTTT. Translation: CASTVRQGGTEAFF.

This clonotype was found a few times. The rearrangement links TRBV27 to TRBJ2-5, with TRBD2 matching 9 bases. This CDR3 is 15 amino acids long. From germline, CDR1 is MNHEY and CDR2 SMNVEV (reference sequence). V trimming: 3 bases; J trimming: 5 bases; junction bases outside the gene matches: 7. The CDR3, as DNA: TGTGCCAGCAGTTTGCGAGCGGGAGGTTCGGAGACCCAGTACTTC. Amino acids: CASSLRAGGSETQYF.

The rearrangement joins TRBV6-2 or TRBV6-3 to TRBJ1-2; no firm D call. This CDR3 comprises 12 residues. In germline, CDR1 is MNHEY, CDR2 SVGEGT. The CDR3 nucleotides are TGTGCAACCCGGGCCTTCGGGGATGGCTACACCTTC. Encoded protein: CATRAFGDGYTF.

There are many counts of this clonotype. V is TRBV7-9 and J is TRBJ2-7; TRBD1 matches 9 bases. V shed 3 bases and J 5 bases; nucleotides not matched to a gene: 8. The germline V gene encodes CDR1 SEHNR and CDR2 FQNEAQ (reference sequence). The CDR3 contains 15 residues. The CDR3 DNA reads TGTGCCAGCAGCTTCTCCGGGACAGGGCGCCACGAGCAGTACTTC. This translates into CASSFSGTGRHEQYF. The variable domain in full, with the rest retrieved from reference TRBV7-9 and TRBJ2-7, is DTGVSQNPRHKITKRGQNVTFRCDPISEHNRLYWYRQTLGQGPEFLTYFQNEAQLEKSRLLSDRFSAERPKGSFSTLEIQRTEQGDSAMYLCASSFSGTGRHEQYFGPGTRLTVT.

This clonotype has at least ten counts. This sequence joins TRBV18 and TRBJ2-1; perhaps TRBD2 as D (5 bases). There are 14 residues in the CDR3. Germline-derived CDR1 and CDR2 are KGHSH and LQKENI. V lost 3 bases, J lost 10 bases, and 16 bases lay in between. CDR3 region: CASSPLAPNREQFF. The CDR3 nucleotides are TGTGCCAGCTCACCGCTAGCCCCAAATAGAGAGCAGTTCTTC.

By frequency in the sample, this clonotype is medium-sized (0.01 to 0.1%). The V and J genes are TRBV7-2 and TRBJ1-6; D gene unclear. CDR1 is SGHTA, CDR2 FQGNSA, per germline. V lost 7 bases, J lost 3 bases, and 13 bases lay in between. The CDR3 is 15 residues long. The CDR3 spells CASTPESHYNSPLHF. The CDR3 DNA reads TGTGCCAGCACCCCGGAATCTCACTATAATTCACCCCTCCACTTT.

This clonotype was seen repeatedly, ten times or more. This chain links TRBV10-2 with TRBJ2-5; D possibly matches TRBD1 or TRBD2 (5 bases each). Trimming shortened V by 6 bases and J by 10 bases, and 27 bases separated the two germline ends. The germline V gene has CDR1 WSHSY and CDR2 SAAADI. The CDR3 is 16 residues long. This CDR3 is CASRGLLSASRGDQYF. DNA of the CDR3: TGCGCCAGCAGGGGATTACTGAGCGCCTCTCGAGGGGACCAGTACTTC.

About this clonotype itself: This sequence may be a read error, since a much larger clone differs from it by one base. J is TRBJ2-3 and V is TRBV11-2; D is perhaps TRBD2 (5 bases). The CDR3 runs 17 residues. Trimming removed 0 bases from V and 3 bases from J, with 16 bases in between. Germline loops: CDR1 SGHAT, CDR2 FQNNGV. The CDR3 sequence is CASSLDPTGGLTDTQYF. The CDR3 nucleotides are TGTGCCAGCAGCTTAGATCCCACTGGCGGGCTAACAGATACGCAGTATTTT.

The sample holds many counts of this clonotype. The CDR3 DNA reads TGTGCCAGCAGTTCTGGCGGTACCTACAATGAGCAGTTCTTC. It yields the protein CASSSGGTYNEQFF. The chain joins TRBV27 to TRBJ2-1; D remains unclear. Germline V gene data show CDR1 as MNHEY and CDR2 as SMNVEV (reference sequence). V was clipped by 4 bases and J by 2 bases, with 9 bases between them. CDR3 length: 14 amino acids.

This clonotype was found many times. V is TRBV11-2 and J is TRBJ2-7, with 10 positions matching TRBD1. V lost 5 bases and J lost 2; bases outside the gene matches: 9. From germline, CDR1 is SGHAT and CDR2 FQNNGV. This CDR3 has 16 amino acids. The CDR3 bases are TGTGCCAGCAGCCCCATAGGAGGACAGGGGGCCTACGAGCAGTACTTC. It encodes CASSPIGGQGAYEQYF.

This clonotype was seen repeatedly, ten times or more. The chain carries TRBV15 and TRBJ2-5; D call uncertain. Germline V gene lookup returns CDR1 LNHNV and CDR2 YYDKDF (reference sequence). The CDR3 is 15 amino acids. V gave up 0 bases and J gave up 5 bases, with 13 bases separating them. CDR3 protein: CATSRETGRLETQYF. CDR3 DNA sequence: TGTGCCACCAGCAGAGAGACCGGGCGCCTGGAGACCCAGTACTTC.

This clonotype was counted many times. The chain carries TRBV28 and TRBJ1-6, with D unclear. There are 15 residues in the CDR3. The V end lost 6 bases, the J end lost 7 bases, and 16 bases lay between the germline ends. Germline loops: CDR1 MDHEN, CDR2 SYDVKM. Written as DNA, the CDR3 is TGTGCCAGCAGGGATGAAAGGAGGGCCAATTCACCCCTCCACTTT. It translates to CASRDERRANSPLHF.

This clonotype was picked up a small number of times. The rearrangement joins TRBV5-4 to TRBJ1-1; D uncertain. Trimming left V 3 bases short and J 6 bases short, with 15 bases between. Germline loops: CDR1 SGHNT, CDR2 YYREEE (reference sequence). The CDR3 loop spans 14 amino acids. The CDR3 region is CASSSLGSSPEAFF. In nucleotides, the CDR3 is TGTGCCAGCAGCTCTCTGGGGTCATCCCCTGAAGCTTTCTTT.

This clonotype was found a few times. This sequence joins TRBV7-9 and TRBJ2-5; the D is unclear. Germline V CDR1 and CDR2: SEHNR, FQNEAQ (reference sequence). V shed 3 bases and J shed 4 bases, with 12 bases lying between them. The CDR3 length is 14 residues. The CDR3 loop is CASSFLSGRETQYF. CDR3 DNA sequence: TGTGCCAGCAGCTTTTTGTCTGGGCGAGAGACCCAGTACTTC.

The chain employs TRBV3-1 and TRBJ2-7; D is possibly TRBD1 or TRBD2 (6 bases each). The length of the CDR3 is 17 residues. Trimming took off 0 bases at V and 3 bases at J, with 18 bases between the two ends. Germline values: CDR1 LGHDT, CDR2 YNNKEL (reference sequence). The CDR3: CASSQDRGLLVSYEQYF. In nucleotides, the CDR3 is TGTGCCAGCAGCCAAGATCGGGGGCTTTTAGTAAGCTACGAGCAGTACTTC.

Note on this clonotype: Just one base apart from a much larger clone, this may be a read error. The chain joins TRBV6-2 or TRBV6-3 to TRBJ1-1; D is possibly TRBD1 (5 bases). The germline CDR1 and CDR2 sequences are MNHEY and SVGEGT. The CDR3 is made up of 14 amino acids. In DNA form, the CDR3 reads TGTGCCAGCAGTTACATGGCCGGGACCACTGAAGTTTTCTTT. Encoded protein: CASSYMAGTTEVFF.

A few counts support this clonotype. V gene TRBV11-2 combines with J gene TRBJ1-6; D is perhaps TRBD1 (5 bases). CDR1 SGHAT and CDR2 FQNNGV come from the germline V gene. The CDR3 spans 15 residues. The germline V and J ends were trimmed by 3 bases and 12 bases, with 18 bases remaining between them. The CDR3 is CASSFPGGREIPLHF. CDR3 DNA: TGTGCCAGCAGCTTTCCCGGGGGGAGGGAGATACCCCTCCACTTT. The variable domain in full, completed from reference TRBV11-2 and TRBJ1-6, reads EAGVAQSPRYKIIEKRQSVAFWCNPISGHATLYWYQQILGQGPKLLIQFQNNGVVDDSQLPKDRFSAERLKGVDSTLKIQPAKLEDSAVYLCASSFPGGREIPLHFGNGTRLTVT.

The genes are TRBV28 and TRBJ1-2; weak D call: TRBD1 (6 bases). V lost 6 bases and J lost 2, with 19 bases in between. This CDR3 is built from 16 residues. CDR1 MDHEN and CDR2 SYDVKM come from the germline V gene. The CDR3 sequence is CASRGGARNQNYGYTF. The CDR3 DNA is TGTGCCAGCAGGGGGGGGGCCAGGAACCAGAACTATGGCTACACCTTC.

This clonotype was seen ten or more times. The chain is built from TRBV3-1 and TRBJ1-2, with D possibly matching TRBD1 (6 bases). The germline CDR1 and CDR2 sequences are LGHDT and YNNKEL (reference sequence). Trimming shortened V by 1 base and J by 5 bases, and 14 bases separated the two germline ends. CDR3 length: 15 residues. The CDR3 region is CASSQVVRTGYGYTF. The CDR3 DNA sequence: TGTGCCAGCAGCCAAGTTGTTAGAACAGGGTATGGCTACACCTTC.

This chain uses TRBV20-1 with TRBJ2-2, with 7 bases identical to TRBD2. The CDR3 is 14 residues long. V trimming: 7 bases; J trimming: 2 bases; junction bases outside the gene matches: 7. Germline loops: CDR1 DFQATT, CDR2 SNEGSKA (reference sequence). The CDR3 reads CSGESGTNTGELFF. CDR3 nucleotide sequence: TGCAGTGGAGAGAGCGGGACCAACACCGGGGAGCTGTTTTTT.

In its sample, this clonotype was seen many times. The J gene is TRBJ2-7, the V gene TRBV20-1; 8 positions match TRBD2. The length of the CDR3 is 16 residues. In germline, CDR1 is DFQATT, CDR2 SNEGSKA (reference sequence). Trimming at V came to 3 bases and at J to 3 bases, leaving 13 bases not matched to a gene. The CDR3 sequence is CSASPPWLAGDYEQYF. CDR3 nucleotide sequence: TGCAGTGCTAGTCCCCCCTGGCTAGCGGGTGACTACGAGCAGTACTTC.

This clonotype occurred many times. The J gene is TRBJ2-3, the V gene TRBV20-1, with TRBD2 as a possible D gene (5 bases). This CDR3 contains 15 residues. V lost 5 bases and J 2 bases, leaving 17 bases between the germline ends. Germline-derived CDR1 and CDR2 are DFQATT and SNEGSKA (reference sequence). The CDR3 DNA reads TGCAGTGCTCCCCAGCCCAACCGGGACACAGATACGCAGTATTTT. Its translation is CSAPQPNRDTDTQYF.

This clonotype was counted ten times or more. This chain uses TRBV10-3 with TRBJ2-7; D not certain. Trimming removed 2 bases from V and 3 bases from J, with 2 bases in between. This CDR3 is built from 11 residues. CDR1 and CDR2 from the germline V gene are ENHRY and SYGVKD. Written as DNA, the CDR3 is TGTGCCATCAGTGAGATCTACGAGCAGTACTTC. It yields the protein CAISEIYEQYF.

The chain links TRBV5-1 to TRBJ2-3; 10 positions match TRBD2. The CDR3 sequence is 15 residues long. Germline CDR1 SGHRS, CDR2 YFSETQ. Germline trimming cut 1 base from V and 4 bases from J; bases unmatched to any gene: 3. The CDR3 DNA reads as TGCGCCAGCAGCTTGACTAGCGGGATTTCAGATACGCAGTATTTT. Translating gives CASSLTSGISDTQYF.

The chain combines TRBV3-1 with TRBJ2-7; D gene uncertain. V was clipped by 3 bases and J by 4 bases, with 4 bases between them. This CDR3 spans 11 amino acids. The germline gives CDR1 LGHDT, CDR2 YNNKEL (reference sequence). CDR3 coding DNA: TGTGCCAGCAGCCACGTTTACGAGCAGTACTTC. Residues: CASSHVYEQYF.

This clonotype occurred many times. Possible read error: a much larger clone is one base away. V is TRBV12-3 or TRBV12-4 and J is TRBJ1-6; no firm D call. The V end lost 5 bases, the J end lost 6 bases, and 14 bases lay between the germline ends. The CDR3 contains 15 residues. The CDR3 coding sequence is TGTGCCAGCAGTCACCGGCCAAGTATTAATTCACCCCTCCACTTT. It specifies CASSHRPSINSPLHF.

Many counts were recorded for this clonotype. The CDR3 DNA reads TGTGCCAGCAGCTTACTTCAAGGGTCGAGGAGAGAGACCCAGTACTTC. This codes for CASSLLQGSRRETQYF. The chain links TRBV13 to TRBJ2-5; D ambiguous. Germline CDR1 is PRHDT and CDR2 is FYEKMQ (reference sequence). The CDR3 runs 16 residues. The V end lost 2 bases, the J end lost 4 bases, and 17 bases lay between the germline ends.